This TCR beta chain comes out of a study of cytomegalovirus exposure and HLA in healthy donors. Trimming took 4 bases from V and 4 from J; bases not matched to a gene: 17. Germline loops: CDR1 SGHTA, CDR2 FQGNSA. This CDR3 is 18 amino acids long. This PCR relied on a set of 60 Vbeta primers and 13 Jbeta primers. Here immunoSEQ multiplex PCR was the method, and the copy in TCRdb shows in-frame clones only, minus some. The sample shows about 170,000 clones, over 65% of them seen only once. On this clone: The antigen remains undetermined.

General study points: 87-base-pair reads could not separate some V segments, including TRBV6-2 and TRBV6-3. Researchers reported in a later analysis that common viral pathogens appeared linked to several top clusters. The presence/absence work took it that sequencing depth was about the same across donors.

The material sequenced was PBMCs. The V and J genes are TRBV7-2 and TRBJ2-3; 7 bases map to TRBD1. The clonotype comes from a female donor in good health and CMV-seronegative. This CDR3 is CASSSRIRTGPTADTQYF. The CDR3 DNA sequence: TGTGCCAGCAGCTCCCGAATTCGGACAGGTCCCACCGCAGATACGCAGTATTTT. Drawing the rest from reference TRBV7-2 and TRBJ2-3, the complete variable domain is GAGVSQSPSNKVTEKGKDVELRCDPISGHTALYWYRQSLGQGLEFLIYFQGNSAPDKSGLPSDRFSAERTGGSVSTLTIQRTQQEDSAVYLCASSSRIRTGPTADTQYFGPGTRLTVL.